Described below is a single T cell receptor beta chain sequence and its context. This record belongs to a study of blood T cell repertoires in COVID-19. V gave up 6 bases and J gave up 0 bases; unmatched junction bases: 3. The length of the CDR3 is 14 residues. Germline V gives CDR1 KGHDR, CDR2 SFDVKD. Original methodology: Researchers report that nucleated cell counts were estimated from reference gene primer amplification. Generated by immunoSEQ multiplex PCR, the TCRdb table keeps only in-frame clones and is missing some. That table is the source of V, J and clone size, and D and trimming were worked out from the DNA. The data hold over 60,000 clones, with over 80% observed a single time.

The sequenced sample consisted of peripheral blood. The receptor was derived from a woman at least 80 years old with active COVID-19. This chain uses TRBV24-1 with TRBJ1-2; TRBD1 matches at 7 bases. The CDR3 is CATSPGGTNYGYTF. For the CDR3, the DNA is TGTGCCACCAGTCCAGGGGGGACTAACTATGGCTACACCTTC.